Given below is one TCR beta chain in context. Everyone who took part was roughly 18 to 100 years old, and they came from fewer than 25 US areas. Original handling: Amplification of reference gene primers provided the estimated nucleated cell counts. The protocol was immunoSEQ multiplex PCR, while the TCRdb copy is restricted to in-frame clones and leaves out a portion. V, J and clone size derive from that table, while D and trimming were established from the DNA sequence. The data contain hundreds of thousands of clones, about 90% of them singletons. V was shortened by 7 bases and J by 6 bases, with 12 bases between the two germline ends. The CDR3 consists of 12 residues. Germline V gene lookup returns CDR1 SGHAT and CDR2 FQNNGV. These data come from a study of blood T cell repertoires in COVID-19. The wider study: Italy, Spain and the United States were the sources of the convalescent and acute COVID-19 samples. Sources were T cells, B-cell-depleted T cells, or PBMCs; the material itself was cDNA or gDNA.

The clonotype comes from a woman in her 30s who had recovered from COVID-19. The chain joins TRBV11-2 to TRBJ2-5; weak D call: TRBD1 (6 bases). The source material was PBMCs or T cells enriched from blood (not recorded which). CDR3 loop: CASNHRVQTQYF. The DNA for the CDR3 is TGTGCCAGCAACCACAGGGTGCAGACCCAGTACTTC.